This TCR beta chain was profiled in a study of T-cell reconstitution after alpha-beta-depleted transplantation in children. CDR3 size: 18 residues. Germline assignment: CDR1 SNHLY and CDR2 FYNNEI. Concerning this clonotype itself: The junction and the germline gene differ at one end; a read error may be behind it.

Unique molecular identifiers were incorporated when the TCRbeta library was constructed. TCRdb processed the PCR reads anew with MiXCR; each CDR3 protein has one entry. The sample holds approximately 250,000 distinct CDR3 sequences, more than 7.5% seen once. The starting material was PBMCs from the stem cell graft donor, obtained from the stem cell graft. This receptor was taken from a human donor who donated a stem cell graft to a child with SCID. The chain links TRBV2 to TRBJ2-1; 12 bases match TRBD2. The CDR3 loop is CTSSPSTSGGLTYNEQFF. CDR3 bases: TGTACCAGCAGTCCCTCGACTAGCGGGGGCCTTACCTACAATGAGCAGTTCTTC.